Listed below are T cell receptor beta chains from one sample, sequenced in a study of cytomegalovirus exposure and HLA in healthy donors. Produced via immunoSEQ multiplex PCR; TCRdb's table is partial and in-frame only. The sample's table shows 120,000 to 150,000 clones. Specimen: PBMCs. The receptors shown here come from a woman aged 18-29 years in good health and CMV-seronegative. CDR3s include the opening cysteine and the closing phenylalanine or tryptophan. The D gene is left open where the match is weak.

J	V	length	D	DNA	CDR3
TRBJ2-1	TRBV5-1	16	TRBD2	TGCGCCAGCAGCTTGGTCAGCGGGAGGCTAGACAATGAGCAGTTCTTC	CASSLVSGRLDNEQFF
TRBJ2-2	TRBV5-1	16	-	TGCGCCAGCAGCTTGGGTCTAGCGCGGAACACCGGGGAGCTGTTTTTT	CASSLGLARNTGELFF
TRBJ1-1	TRBV29-1	12	-	TGCAGCGCCCGAACCGGGAGCACTGAAGCTTTCTTT	CSARTGSTEAFF
TRBJ2-5	TRBV7-7	14	-	TGTGCTAGCAGCTTAATAGGGGGTTGGGAGACCCAGTACTTC	CASSLIGGWETQYF
TRBJ2-1	TRBV5-1	15	TRBD2	TGCGCCAGCAGCTTGACTAGCGGGACATACAATGAGCAGTTCTTC	CASSLTSGTYNEQFF
TRBJ2-1	TRBV4-3	17	-	TGCGCCAGCAGCCAAGGCCCACAGGGATACTCCTACAATGAGCAGTTCTTC	CASSQGPQGYSYNEQFF
TRBJ2-7	TRBV6-5	14	TRBD1	TGTGCCAGCAGCTCAGACAGGGTTGTTAAGGAGCAGTACTTC	CASSSDRVVKEQYF
TRBJ2-7	TRBV5-1	15	TRBD2	TGCGCCAGCAGCTTGCTGCGGGAGGACCATTACGAGCAGTACTTC	CASSLLREDHYEQYF
TRBJ1-2	TRBV5-6	11	-	TGTGCCAGCAGCCAAGGGGCTGGCTACACCTTC	CASSQGAGYTF
TRBJ2-5	TRBV5-1	15	-	TGCGCCAGCAGCTTGGCGGGAGAGGCGGGAGAGACCCAGTACTTC	CASSLAGEAGETQYF
TRBJ2-2	TRBV10-3	15	TRBD2	TGTGCCATCAGAGGAGGACTAGCGGGAACCGGGGAGCTGTTTTTT	CAIRGGLAGTGELFF
TRBJ2-5	TRBV7-2	16	-	TGTGCCAGCAGTCCCGGAGTGAATTTTCAGTCAGAGACCCAGTACTTC	CASSPGVNFQSETQYF
TRBJ2-5	TRBV2	14	-	TGTGCCAGCAGAGCTGACCTAAACGGGGAGACCCAGTACTTC	CASRADLNGETQYF
TRBJ1-2	TRBV29-1	13	-	TGCAGCGTTGAAGATCTGGGCAACTATGGCTACACCTTC	CSVEDLGNYGYTF
TRBJ2-5	TRBV30	16	-	TGTGCCTGGAGTGTTCTGCTCCGGGAGCCCCAAGAGACCCAGTACTTC	CAWSVLLREPQETQYF
TRBJ1-2	TRBV1	14	-	TGCACCAGCAGCCAAGCCTCAGGGAACTATGGCTACACCTTC	CTSSQASGNYGYTF
TRBJ1-1	TRBV18	15	TRBD1	TGTGCCAGCTCACCGAAACAGGGGATGAACACTGAAGCTTTCTTT	CASSPKQGMNTEAFF
TRBJ2-3	TRBV7-8	14	-	TGTGCCAGCAGCTCCCGACAGGCGAGGGATACGCAGTATTTT	CASSSRQARDTQYF
TRBJ2-2	TRBV6-5	15	-	TGTGCCAGCAGTGGAGGACTAACGAACACCGGGGAGCTGTTTTTT	CASSGGLTNTGELFF
TRBJ1-1	TRBV25-1	14	TRBD1	TGTGCCAGCGGTGTGGGACAGGGTTCCACTGAAGCTTTCTTT	CASGVGQGSTEAFF
TRBJ1-4	TRBV2	15	-	TGTGCCAGCAGTAGGGCTTGGTCAGGGGATGAAAAACTGTTTTTT	CASSRAWSGDEKLFF
TRBJ1-1	TRBV4-1	16	-	TGCGCCAGCAGCCAAGATTCCACGGGAGGGAACACTGAAGCTTTCTTT	CASSQDSTGGNTEAFF
TRBJ2-1	TRBV6-6	16	TRBD2	TGTGCCAGCAGGGCGTTAGCGGGGGATTTTATAGATGAGCAGTTCTTC	CASRALAGDFIDEQFF
TRBJ2-5	TRBV5-4	12	-	TGTGCCAGCAGACTACCCGGGGAGACCCAGTACTTC	CASRLPGETQYF
TRBJ1-2	TRBV28	18	TRBD1	TGTGCCAGCAGATATGGGATGACAGGGGGCGCGCTAGACGATGGCTACACCTTC	CASRYGMTGGALDDGYTF
TRBJ2-7	TRBV7-6	14	-	TGTGCCAGCAGTATTGACACAAACTCCTACGAGCAGTACTTC	CASSIDTNSYEQYF
TRBJ2-1	TRBV2	11	-	TGTGCCAGCCACTCGCCCCCCGAGCAGTTCTTC	CASHSPPEQFF
TRBJ2-3	TRBV10-3	19	TRBD2	TGTGCCATCAGTGAGTCCGGGACTAGCCCGGCTATTTCCACAGATACGCAGTATTTT	CAISESGTSPAISTDTQYF
TRBJ2-1	TRBV5-1	14	TRBD2	TGCGCCAGCAGCTCAGGGACTATGGACAATGAGCAGTTCTTC	CASSSGTMDNEQFF
TRBJ2-6	TRBV19	18	TRBD2	TGTGCCACCACACCAGGACTAGCGGGAGGACCTGGGGCCAACGTCCTGACTTTC	CATTPGLAGGPGANVLTF
TRBJ1-2	TRBV18	17	TRBD1	TGTGCCAGCTCACCACCGGCGACCGGACAGGGGAACTATGGCTACACCTTC	CASSPPATGQGNYGYTF